The 8 T cell receptor beta chains below come from one sample, sequenced in a study of shared T cell receptors in the human thymus. Repertoires were generated with immunoSEQ multiplex PCR, while TCRdb's copy carries only in-frame clones and drops some. The data contain about 610,000 clones, 70% to 90% of them singletons. This sample also belongs to another study, concerning human thymus T cells.

The sample comprised thymocytes. The receptors originated from a boy younger than two with a congenital heart defect.

The chain combines TRBV4-1 with TRBJ2-3, with 8 nucleotides matching TRBD1. CDR1 and CDR2 from the germline V gene are MGHRA and YSYEKL. The CDR3 has 16 amino acids. Trimming took 0 bases from V and 4 from J; bases not matched to a gene: 6. CDR3 sequence: CASSQETQGAADTQYF. CDR3 coding DNA: TGCGCCAGCAGCCAAGAGACTCAGGGGGCGGCAGATACGCAGTATTTT.

The chain joins TRBV19 to TRBJ1-1, with D uncertain. Germline CDR1 reads LNHDA; CDR2 reads SQIVND (reference sequence). The ends were cut back, 6 bases at V and 1 base at J, with 15 bases in the middle. The CDR3 extends over 15 amino acids. The CDR3: CASSHPTRGNTEAFF. The CDR3 region has the DNA TGTGCCAGTAGCCACCCCACCCGGGGGAACACTGAAGCTTTCTTT.

V usage is TRBV10-3 and J usage is TRBJ1-2; 12 bases match TRBD1. V lost 2 bases to trimming and J lost 3 bases; unmatched junction nucleotides: 13. Germline CDR1 reads ENHRY; CDR2 reads SYGVKD. The CDR3 is 19 residues long. The CDR3 reads CAISEPRDRGPGRDYGYTF. The CDR3 region has the DNA TGTGCCATCAGTGAGCCTAGGGACAGGGGGCCGGGAAGGGACTATGGCTACACCTTC.

The V call is TRBV5-1, the J call TRBJ2-7, with 13 bases aligning to TRBD2. The CDR3 totals 18 residues. The J segment lost 7 bases and the V segment lost 0 bases, leaving 13 bases of the junction unmatched. CDR1 and CDR2 from the germline V gene are SGHRS and YFSETQ. CDR3 loop: CASSLGGSTSGRIGEQYF. The CDR3 DNA reads TGCGCCAGCAGCTTGGGAGGTTCGACTAGCGGGAGGATTGGAGAGCAGTACTTC.

V and J are TRBV7-6 and TRBJ2-7, with 10 bases fitting TRBD2. Germline assignment: CDR1 SGHVS and CDR2 FNYEAQ. Trimming removed 5 bases from V and 3 bases from J; junction bases left unmatched: 4. CDR3 length equals 14 residues. The CDR3 spells CASSRLAGLYEQYF. In DNA, the CDR3 is TGTGCCAGCAGCCGACTAGCGGGCCTCTACGAGCAGTACTTC.

The chain combines TRBV6-5 with TRBJ2-5; unclear D gene. This CDR3 comprises 14 residues. Looked up from germline, CDR1 is MNHEY and CDR2 is SVGAGI. Trimming shortened V by 5 bases and J by 2 bases, and 12 bases separated the two germline ends. CDR3 amino acids: CASSPGLRQETQYF. Written as DNA, the CDR3 is TGTGCCAGCAGTCCCGGTCTGAGACAAGAGACCCAGTACTTC.

In DNA form, the CDR3 reads TGTGCCACCGGTGGGAGGGGAGATTTTGGGGAGCTGTTTTTT. Protein product: CATGGRGDFGELFF. The chain joins TRBV28 to TRBJ2-2; 7 nucleotides align to TRBD2. Germline CDR1 MDHEN, CDR2 SYDVKM. V lost 10 bases and J lost 8; bases outside the gene matches: 13. The CDR3 is 14 residues long.

The chain uses TRBV5-1 and TRBJ2-3; tentatively, D is TRBD1 (5 bases). Germline V gene lookup returns CDR1 SGHRS and CDR2 YFSETQ. The CDR3 runs 16 residues. Trimming pared 1 base from V and 2 bases from J, leaving 14 bases between. The CDR3 bases are TGCGCCAGCAGCTTGCGGGCAGGGCGATACACAGATACGCAGTATTTT. Translating gives CASSLRAGRYTDTQYF.